These 23 T cell receptor beta chains share one sample of origin, sequenced in a study of blood T cells in healthy people across ages. Then a second PCR, running roughly 7 to 11 cycles, was carried out with a sample-barcoded 5' primer and a J-beta primer mix. In TCRdb, the 5' RACE reads were re-called with MiXCR into one record per CDR3 protein. The table includes 1.8 million or so distinct CDR3 sequences, roughly two fifths detected once. The source material was blood. The receptors stem from a human donor in good health.

The chain is built from TRBV20-1 and TRBJ1-2; 7 bases agree with TRBD1. The J segment lost 3 bases and the V segment lost 0 bases, leaving 1 base of the junction unmatched. Germline CDR1 reads DFQATT; CDR2 reads SNEGSKA (reference sequence). The CDR3 is 13 amino acids. The CDR3 is CSARDQGDYGYTF. The CDR3 bases are TGCAGTGCTAGAGATCAGGGGGACTATGGCTACACCTTC.

The chain links TRBV20-1 to TRBJ2-3; D gene uncertain. The germline CDR1 and CDR2 sequences are DFQATT and SNEGSKA (reference sequence). The CDR3 covers 14 residues. Trimming removed 6 bases at V and 2 bases at J, with 15 bases between. The CDR3 DNA reads TGCAGTGCAGAAAAAGGTACCGCCACAGATACGCAGTATTTT. It is translated as CSAEKGTATDTQYF.

The chain uses TRBV7-9 and TRBJ1-2, with D unresolved. The CDR3 has 15 amino acids. Trimming removed 2 bases at V and 6 bases at J, with 16 bases between. CDR1 is SEHNR and CDR2 is FQNEAQ in the germline V gene (reference sequence). CDR3 coding DNA: TGTGCCAGCAGCTTAAGATCCCAGGAAGGGAATGGCTACACCTTC. This encodes CASSLRSQEGNGYTF.

The chain uses TRBV12-3 or TRBV12-4 and TRBJ2-7; possible D gene TRBD1, 6 bases. The germline V and J ends were trimmed by 5 bases and 3 bases, with 14 bases remaining between them. This CDR3 has 14 amino acids. CDR3 nucleotide sequence: TGTGCCAGCAGTCCGCCAGGGGTGGACTACGAGCAGTACTTC. Translated: CASSPPGVDYEQYF.

The chain links TRBV11-2 to TRBJ2-7; D uncertain. CDR3 length: 13 residues. Between the trimmed V and J ends, which lost 5 bases and 3 bases, there was a span of 11 bases. Germline CDR1 and CDR2: SGHAT and FQNNGV. CDR3 sequence (DNA): TGTGCCAGCAGCCGCCGGAACCTCTACGAGCAGTACTTC. This encodes CASSRRNLYEQYF.

This clonotype was observed a handful of times. The chain links TRBV12-3 or TRBV12-4 to TRBJ1-5, with 7 positions matching TRBD1. V shed 6 bases, J shed 4 bases, and the junction held 9 bases outside the gene matches. The CDR3 totals 15 residues. The CDR3: CASRRDSQKNQPQHF. The CDR3 coding sequence is TGTGCCAGCAGGAGGGACAGTCAAAAGAATCAGCCCCAGCATTTT.

This CDR3 reads CASSHRDRNQKTQYF. The DNA of the CDR3 is TGTGCCAGCAGTCACCGGGACAGAAATCAAAAGACCCAGTACTTC. The chain joins TRBV28 to TRBJ2-5; 7 nucleotides match TRBD1. The V segment lost 5 bases and the J segment 6 bases; nucleotides outside the gene matches: 12. The CDR3 is made up of 15 amino acids. Germline V gene sequence: CDR1 MDHEN, CDR2 SYDVKM.

The rearrangement uses TRBV7-2 and TRBJ2-1; 8 bases fit TRBD2. With V trimmed by 2 bases and J by 10 bases, 10 bases remained unmatched. This CDR3 spans 15 amino acids. The germline V gene has CDR1 SGHTA and CDR2 FQGNSA. CDR3 sequence (DNA): TGTGCCAGCAGCTTAAAGGCGGGGGGAATCTACGAGCAGTTCTTC. Residues: CASSLKAGGIYEQFF.

CDR3 nucleotide sequence: TGTGCCATCGGGGGGGGACAGGGATCCCACAATGAGCAGTTCTTC. Its translation is CAIGGGQGSHNEQFF. The chain uses TRBV10-3 and TRBJ2-1, with 9 bases lining up with TRBD1. The CDR3 covers 15 residues. V was clipped by 8 bases and J by 5 bases; unmatched bases: 10. Germline V gives CDR1 ENHRY, CDR2 SYGVKD.

V and J are TRBV12-3 or TRBV12-4 and TRBJ2-3; 7 positions match TRBD2. The CDR3 runs 15 residues. Trimming took 6 bases from V and 2 from J; bases not matched to a gene: 8. The CDR3 here is CASSPGGFDTDTQYF. CDR3 nucleotide sequence: TGTGCCAGCAGCCCCGGGGGGTTTGACACAGATACGCAGTATTTT.

J is TRBJ1-4 and V is TRBV30; D gene ambiguous. Germline CDR1 is GTSNPN and CDR2 is SVGIG (reference sequence). V lost 0 bases and J 5 bases, leaving 7 bases between the germline ends. CDR3 length equals 13 residues. Here the CDR3 reads CAWSVGPNEKLFF. CDR3 sequence (DNA): TGTGCCTGGAGTGTAGGGCCAAATGAAAAACTGTTTTTT.

This clonotype was observed a few times. The gene calls are TRBV15 and TRBJ2-7; a possible D gene is TRBD1 (7 bases). V lost 5 bases and J lost 4, with 15 bases in between. Germline V CDR1 and CDR2: LNHNV, YYDKDF (reference sequence). The CDR3 loop spans 14 amino acids. The CDR3 loop is CATSWRTGGYEQYF. The DNA of the CDR3 is TGTGCCACCAGCTGGCGGACAGGAGGGTACGAGCAGTACTTC.

J is TRBJ2-3 and V is TRBV15; 10 bases agree with TRBD2. CDR3 length: 17 amino acids. After removal of 2 bases from V and 2 bases from J, the junction contained 7 bases not matched to a gene. Germline assignment: CDR1 LNHNV and CDR2 YYDKDF (reference sequence). This CDR3 reads CATSRPAGTSDTDTQYF. CDR3 nucleotides: TGTGCCACCAGCAGACCAGCCGGGACTAGCGACACAGATACGCAGTATTTT.

The gene calls are TRBV13 and TRBJ1-6, with TRBD1 matching over 8 bases. CDR3 length: 16 residues. Per the germline V gene, CDR1 is PRHDT and CDR2 is FYEKMQ (reference sequence). With V trimmed by 0 bases and J by 9 bases, 7 bases remained unmatched. The CDR3 is CASSLGGQAISSPLHF. CDR3 sequence (DNA): TGTGCCAGCAGCTTAGGGGGACAGGCTATATCTTCACCCCTCCACTTT.

The DNA for the CDR3 is TGTGCCAGCAGTGGAACACGAAACTATGGCTACACCTTC. It yields the protein CASSGTRNYGYTF. The chain recombines TRBV27 with TRBJ1-2; D gene unclear. The CDR3 runs 13 residues. V gave up 5 bases and J gave up 2 bases, with 9 bases separating them. Germline CDR1 and CDR2: MNHEY and SMNVEV (reference sequence).

The J gene is TRBJ2-7, the V gene TRBV20-1; TRBD2 matches 9 bases. Germline-derived CDR1 and CDR2 are DFQATT and SNEGSKA (reference sequence). J lost 2 bases, V lost 0 bases, and 14 bases had no gene match. The CDR3 spans 18 residues. CDR3 sequence: CSARDLRKVAGDPYEQYF. As DNA, the CDR3 is TGCAGTGCTAGAGACCTCCGAAAGGTAGCGGGGGACCCCTACGAGCAGTACTTC.

This clonotype was detected a few times. This chain uses TRBV24-1 with TRBJ2-5, with 9 bases fitting TRBD2. Germline V lookup: CDR1 KGHDR, CDR2 SFDVKD. The CDR3 runs 16 residues. With 3 bases clipped from V and 4 bases from J, the junction kept 8 bases outside the gene matches. CDR3 DNA: TGTGCCACCAGTGATCCTGCGGGAGGGCTATTAGAGACCCAGTACTTC. Amino acids: CATSDPAGGLLETQYF.

This clonotype was recorded a few times. This chain connects TRBV28 to TRBJ1-2, with D possibly matching TRBD1 (5 bases). The V end was cut by 3 bases, the J end by 2 bases, with 16 bases between. The CDR3 has 16 residues. Germline V gene data show CDR1 as MDHEN and CDR2 as SYDVKM. CDR3 residues: CASSLAGDASNYGYTF. DNA of the CDR3: TGTGCCAGCAGTTTGGCGGGGGACGCGTCCAACTATGGCTACACCTTC.

The chain employs TRBV4-2 and TRBJ1-4; D perhaps matches TRBD1 (5 bases). Germline CDR1 is LGHNA and CDR2 is YNFKEQ. V lost 1 base and J 7 bases, leaving 16 bases between the germline ends. CDR3 size: 16 residues. DNA for the CDR3: TGTGCCAGCAGCCAAGGTCAGGGTTCAGGTGGTGAAAAACTGTTTTTT. Translating it yields CASSQGQGSGGEKLFF.

The rearrangement joins TRBV5-1 to TRBJ1-1; D is perhaps TRBD1 (5 bases). Germline CDR1 reads SGHRS; CDR2 reads YFSETQ. V lost 5 bases and J lost 7, with 12 bases in between. The CDR3 has 12 residues. The DNA for the CDR3 is TGCGCCAGCAGTTCTTTAGACAGTGAAGCTTTCTTT. It is translated as CASSSLDSEAFF. The entire variable domain, with the rest obtained from reference TRBV5-1 and TRBJ1-1, is as follows: KAGVTQTPRYLIKTRGQQVTLSCSPISGHRSVSWYQQTPGQGLQFLFEYFSETQRNKGNFPGRFSGRQFSNSRSEMNVSTLELGDSALYLCASSSLDSEAFFGQGTRLTVV.

J is TRBJ1-2 and V is TRBV6-6; a possible D gene is TRBD1 (6 bases). V was cut by 6 bases and J by 5 bases, with 16 bases left in between. CDR1 and CDR2 from the germline V gene are MNHNY and SVGAGI (reference sequence). The length of the CDR3 is 14 residues. This CDR3 is CASSDRTSGYGYTF. Here the CDR3 DNA reads TGTGCCAGCAGCGACAGGACCTCGGGATATGGCTACACCTTC.

This clonotype has more than one count but fewer than ten. The gene calls are TRBV4-1 and TRBJ1-5, with D perhaps matching TRBD1 (6 bases). The CDR3 spans 15 residues. Germline CDR1 and CDR2: MGHRA and YSYEKL. V lost 2 bases to trimming and J lost 3 bases, with 11 bases between them. The CDR3: CASSQRQGSNQPQHF. CDR3 DNA sequence: TGCGCCAGCAGCCAACGGCAGGGGTCCAATCAGCCCCAGCATTTT.

This clonotype was recorded a few times. The chain employs TRBV12-3 or TRBV12-4 and TRBJ1-1; D remains ambiguous. CDR3 length equals 15 residues. Deletions cut 4 bases from V and 2 bases from J, with 14 bases between. CDR3 coding DNA: TGTGCCAGCAGTTGGACGGGCAGCAAAAACACTGAAGCTTTCTTT. It specifies CASSWTGSKNTEAFF.